This T cell receptor (beta chain) was recovered during a study of CD8 T cells in ankylosing spondylitis. TCRdb recomputed calls from the 5' RACE reads with MiXCR, one row per CDR3 protein. The data hold about 300,000 distinct CDR3 sequences, with 20% to 25% observed a single time. To note about this clonotype: A read error may explain this, as a much larger clone is one base away.

The material sequenced was blood, either unsorted or a sorted T cell fraction (not recorded which). The receptor was isolated from a female donor with ankylosing spondylitis or in good health (not recorded which).

CDR3 sequence (DNA): TGCAGCGTTGAAGATGCAAACAGGGCACAAGAGACCCAGTACTTC. Amino acid sequence: CSVEDANRAQETQYF. V is TRBV29-1 and J is TRBJ2-5; D is possibly TRBD1 (6 bases). V lost 0 bases, J lost 2 bases, and 13 bases lay in between. Germline CDR1 is SQVTM and CDR2 is ANQGSEA. CDR3 length: 15 amino acids.